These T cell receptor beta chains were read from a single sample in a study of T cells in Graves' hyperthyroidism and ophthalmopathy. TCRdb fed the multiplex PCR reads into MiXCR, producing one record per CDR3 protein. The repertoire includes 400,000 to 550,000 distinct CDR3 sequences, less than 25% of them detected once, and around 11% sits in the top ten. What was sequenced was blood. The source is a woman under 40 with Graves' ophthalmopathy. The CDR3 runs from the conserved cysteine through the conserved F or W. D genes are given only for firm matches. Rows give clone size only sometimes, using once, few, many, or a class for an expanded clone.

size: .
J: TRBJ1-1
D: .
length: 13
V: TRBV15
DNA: TGTGCCACCAGCAGAGTAGTGGAGGGTGAAGCTTTCTTT
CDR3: CATSRVVEGEAFF

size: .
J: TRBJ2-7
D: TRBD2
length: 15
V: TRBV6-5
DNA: TGTGCCAGCAGTTACGAGACTAGCAGCTCCTACGAGCAGTACTTC
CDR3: CASSYETSSSYEQYF

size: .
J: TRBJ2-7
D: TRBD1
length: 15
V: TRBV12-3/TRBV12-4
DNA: TGTGCCAGCAGTCGGGGACAGGGCCCTGCCTACGAGCAGTACTTC
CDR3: CASSRGQGPAYEQYF

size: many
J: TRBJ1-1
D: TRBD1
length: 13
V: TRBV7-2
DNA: TGTGCCAGCAGCTTAGGGACGACAGGGGAAGCTTTCTTT
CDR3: CASSLGTTGEAFF

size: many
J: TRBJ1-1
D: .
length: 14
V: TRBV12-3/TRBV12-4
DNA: TGTGCCAGCATCTCAAGGGACGGTAACACTGAAGCTTTCTTT
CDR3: CASISRDGNTEAFF

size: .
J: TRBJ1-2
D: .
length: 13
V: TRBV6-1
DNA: TGTGCCAGCAACGACGGCGTAAACTATGGCTACACCTTC
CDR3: CASNDGVNYGYTF

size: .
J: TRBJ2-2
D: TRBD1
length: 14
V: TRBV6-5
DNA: TGTGCCAGCAATTTCAGGGGGCGCGTCGGGGAGCTGTTTTTT
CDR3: CASNFRGRVGELFF

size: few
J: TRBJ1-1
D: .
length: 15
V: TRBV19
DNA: TGTGCCAGTAGGTCTTCAGCGGGGGCCGGGACTGAAGCTTTCTTT
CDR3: CASRSSAGAGTEAFF

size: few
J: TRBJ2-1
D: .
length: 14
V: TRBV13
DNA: TGTGCCAGCAGCTTCCCAGGGCCGAGGGGTGAGCAGTTCTTC
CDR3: CASSFPGPRGEQFF

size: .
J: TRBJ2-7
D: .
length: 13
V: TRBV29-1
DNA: TGCAGCGTTGGGGGGATGGCTTCGTACGAGCAGTACTTC
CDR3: CSVGGMASYEQYF

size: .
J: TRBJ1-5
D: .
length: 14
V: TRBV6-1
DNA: TGTGCCAGCAGTGAGACAGGTTGGGGTCAGCCCCAGCATTTT
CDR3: CASSETGWGQPQHF

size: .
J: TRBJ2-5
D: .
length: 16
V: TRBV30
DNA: TGTGCCTGGAGTGTACGGGCGGGCCACTTGGGAGAGACCCAGTACTTC
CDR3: CAWSVRAGHLGETQYF

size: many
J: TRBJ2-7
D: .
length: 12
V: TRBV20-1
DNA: TGCAGTGCTAGTAACTCGGTCTACGAGCAGTACTTC
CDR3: CSASNSVYEQYF

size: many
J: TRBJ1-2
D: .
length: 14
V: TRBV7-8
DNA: TGTGCCAGCAGCGCCGGGGGCGCTGACTATGGCTACACCTTC
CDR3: CASSAGGADYGYTF

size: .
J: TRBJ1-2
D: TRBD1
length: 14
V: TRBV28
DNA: TGTGCCAGCAGTTTACTTCAGGGGGCGAATGGCTACACCTTC
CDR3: CASSLLQGANGYTF

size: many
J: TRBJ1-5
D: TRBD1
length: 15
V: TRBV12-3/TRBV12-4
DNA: TGTGCCAGCAGGGCGACAGGGGTTAGCAATCAGCCCCAGCATTTT
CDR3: CASRATGVSNQPQHF

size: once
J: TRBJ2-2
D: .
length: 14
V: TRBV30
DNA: TGTGCCTGCCCGTGGGCCCCTTTATCCGGGGAGCTGTTTTTT
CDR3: CACPWAPLSGELFF

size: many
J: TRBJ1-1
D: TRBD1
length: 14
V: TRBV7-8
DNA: TGTGCCAGCAGCTCCTGGGGACAGGGGCCTGAAGCTTTCTTT
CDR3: CASSSWGQGPEAFF

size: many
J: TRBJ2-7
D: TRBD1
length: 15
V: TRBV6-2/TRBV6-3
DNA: TGTGCCAGCATTCCGGGACAGGGCATCTCCTACGAGCAGTACTTC
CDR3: CASIPGQGISYEQYF

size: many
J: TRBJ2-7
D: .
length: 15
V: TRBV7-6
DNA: TGTGCCAGCAGCTTAGCCGGGGGACAGACCTACGAGCAGTACTTC
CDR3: CASSLAGGQTYEQYF

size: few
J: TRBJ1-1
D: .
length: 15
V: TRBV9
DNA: TGTGCCAGCAGTCCCCGGGGGGGCTTGGACACTGAAGCTTTCTTT
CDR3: CASSPRGGLDTEAFF

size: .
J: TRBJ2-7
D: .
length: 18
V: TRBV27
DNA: TGTGCCAGCAGTTTATATGGCAGGCCGGAACAAGCCCGCTACGAGCAGTACTTC
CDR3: CASSLYGRPEQARYEQYF

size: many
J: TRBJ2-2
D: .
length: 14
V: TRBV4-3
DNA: TGCGCCAGCTCGCCGGGGACGAACACCGGGGAGCTGTTTTTT
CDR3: CASSPGTNTGELFF

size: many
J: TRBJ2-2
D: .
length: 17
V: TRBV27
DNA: TGTGCCAGCAGTTTATTGGCCTCCCGAACGAACACCGGGGAGCTGTTTTTT
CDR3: CASSLLASRTNTGELFF

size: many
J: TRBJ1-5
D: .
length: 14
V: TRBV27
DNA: TGTGCCAGCAGTTTTAACGGTGGAAATCAGCCCCAGCATTTT
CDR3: CASSFNGGNQPQHF

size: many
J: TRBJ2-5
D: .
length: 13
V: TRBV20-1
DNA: TGCAGTGCGGCAGGACAGATACAAGAGACCCAGTACTTC
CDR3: CSAAGQIQETQYF

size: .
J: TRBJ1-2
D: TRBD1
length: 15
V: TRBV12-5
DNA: TGTGCTAGTGGTTGGGACAGGAAAGCTAACTATGGCTACACCTTC
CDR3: CASGWDRKANYGYTF

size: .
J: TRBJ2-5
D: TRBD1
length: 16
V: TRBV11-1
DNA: TGTGCCAGCAGCTTCGGTCAGACAGGGAAGGGGGAGACCCAGTACTTC
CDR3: CASSFGQTGKGETQYF

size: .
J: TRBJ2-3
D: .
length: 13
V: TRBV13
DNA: TGTGCCAGCAGCTCGCCCAGGGGAGATACGCAGTGTTTT
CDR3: CASSSPRGDTQCF

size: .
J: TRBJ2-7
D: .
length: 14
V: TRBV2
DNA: TGTGCCAGCAGTGTCGGACAGCCGTTAGGTGGGCAGTACTTC
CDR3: CASSVGQPLGGQYF

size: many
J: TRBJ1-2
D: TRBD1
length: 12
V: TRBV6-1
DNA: TGTGCCAGCAGTGGGGGACAGTATGGCTACACCTTC
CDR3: CASSGGQYGYTF

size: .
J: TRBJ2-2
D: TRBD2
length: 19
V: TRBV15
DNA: TGTGCCACCAGCAGAGCTAGCGGGAGAAGTGCGGCGAACACCGGGGAGCTGTTTTTT
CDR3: CATSRASGRSAANTGELFF

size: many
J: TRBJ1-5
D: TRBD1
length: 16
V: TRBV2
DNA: TGTGCCAGCAGTTTCCTAGGGACAGGCAGCAATCAGCCCCAGCATTTT
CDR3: CASSFLGTGSNQPQHF

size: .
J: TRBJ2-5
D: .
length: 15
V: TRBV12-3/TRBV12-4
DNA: TGTGCCAGCAGTAGAATTGAAGGGCGCCAAGAGACCCAGTACTTC
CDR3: CASSRIEGRQETQYF

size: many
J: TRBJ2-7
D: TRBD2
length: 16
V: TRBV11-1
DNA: TGTGCCAGCAGCTCACAGATAGCGGGCGACTACTACGAGCAGTACTTC
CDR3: CASSSQIAGDYYEQYF

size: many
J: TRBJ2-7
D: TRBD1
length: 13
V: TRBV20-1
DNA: TGCAGTGTGGACAGGTTGAGCTCCTACGAGCAGTACTTC
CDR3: CSVDRLSSYEQYF

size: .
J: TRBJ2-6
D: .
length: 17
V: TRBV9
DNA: TGTGCCAGCAGCTTCTATATGACAGCCTCTGGGGCCAACGTCCTGACTTTC
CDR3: CASSFYMTASGANVLTF

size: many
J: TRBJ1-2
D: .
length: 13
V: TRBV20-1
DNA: TGCAGTGCCACCCCCGGGACCGACTATGGCTACACCTTC
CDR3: CSATPGTDYGYTF

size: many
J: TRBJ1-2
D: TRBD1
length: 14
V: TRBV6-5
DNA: TGTGCCACGAGACGCGGGACAGAACAATATGGCTACACCTTC
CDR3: CATRRGTEQYGYTF

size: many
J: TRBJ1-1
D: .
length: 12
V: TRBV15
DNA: TGTGCCACCAGAACAGGGTACACTGAAGCTTTCTTT
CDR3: CATRTGYTEAFF

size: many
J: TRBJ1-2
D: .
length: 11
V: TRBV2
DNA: TGTGCAGGGGGGGGTGGCTATGGCTACACCTTC
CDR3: CAGGGGYGYTF

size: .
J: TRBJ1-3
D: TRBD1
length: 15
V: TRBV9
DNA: TGTGCCAGCAGTCAGTTTCAGGGGGCCGGAAACACCATATATTTT
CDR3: CASSQFQGAGNTIYF

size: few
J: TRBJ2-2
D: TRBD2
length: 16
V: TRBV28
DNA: TGTGCCAGCACCATGCTCGGGGGGTCCGGGGCCGGGGAGCTGTTTTTT
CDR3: CASTMLGGSGAGELFF

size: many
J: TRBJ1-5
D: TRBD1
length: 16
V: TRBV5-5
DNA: TGTGCCAGCAGCTTGCGTGGCAGGGGGCTTAATCAGCCCCAGCATTTT
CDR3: CASSLRGRGLNQPQHF

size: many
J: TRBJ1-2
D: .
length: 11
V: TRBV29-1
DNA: TGCAGTGGACTGGGAAACTATGGCTACACCTTC
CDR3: CSGLGNYGYTF

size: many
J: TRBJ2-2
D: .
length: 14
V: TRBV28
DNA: TGTGCCACCTACAAACCGACAGGAAGGGGGGAGCTGTTTTTT
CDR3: CATYKPTGRGELFF

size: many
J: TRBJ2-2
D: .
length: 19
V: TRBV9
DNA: TGTGCCAGCAGCGTAGCTACAACTTGGGGAGGAGGCAAAACCGGGGAGCTGTTTTTT
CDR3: CASSVATTWGGGKTGELFF

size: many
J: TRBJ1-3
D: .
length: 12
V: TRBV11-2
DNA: TGTGCCAGCAGCTTAGTTGGAAACACCATATATTTT
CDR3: CASSLVGNTIYF

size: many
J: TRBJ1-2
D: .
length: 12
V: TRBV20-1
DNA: TGCAAATTTTGGCAGGAAGATAAGGGGTACACCTTC
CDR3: CKFWQEDKGYTF

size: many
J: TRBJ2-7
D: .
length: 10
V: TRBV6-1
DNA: TGTGCCAGCAGTCAGGAGGCGCAGTACTTC
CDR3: CASSQEAQYF

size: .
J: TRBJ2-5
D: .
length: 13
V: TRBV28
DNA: TGTGCTAGCAGCGATGGGGGAGAAGAGACCAAGTACTTC
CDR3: CASSDGGEETKYF

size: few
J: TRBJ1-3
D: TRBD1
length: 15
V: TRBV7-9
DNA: TGTGCCAGCAGCTTACAGGGACAGTGGGGAAACACCATATATTTT
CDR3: CASSLQGQWGNTIYF